A selection of T cell receptor beta chains follows, all from one sample in a study of CD8 T cells in ankylosing spondylitis. TCRdb reprocessed the 5' RACE reads with MiXCR, giving one entry per CDR3 protein. The sample contains 300,000 to 350,000 distinct CDR3 sequences, less than 25% of which appear only once. The material sequenced was blood, either unsorted or a sorted T cell fraction (not recorded which). These receptors were obtained from a female donor with ankylosing spondylitis or in good health (not recorded which). The CDR3 runs from the conserved cysteine through the conserved F or W. Fields, in order: D gene, clone size, J gene, V gene, CDR3 protein, CDR3 DNA. D genes are given only for firm matches. Clone size is not always given. Where it is, it says once, few, many or a class for expanded clones.

d_call: -; clone_size: -; j_call: TRBJ1-1; v_call: TRBV6-5; cdr3_aa: CASSYGRDTEAFF; cdr3_nt: TGTGCCAGCAGTTATGGTAGGGACACTGAAGCTTTCTTT
d_call: TRBD2; clone_size: -; j_call: TRBJ2-1; v_call: TRBV20-1; cdr3_aa: CSARGSSGRAFNEQFF; cdr3_nt: TGCAGTGCTAGAGGGTCTAGCGGGAGGGCCTTCAATGAGCAGTTCTTC
d_call: TRBD1; clone_size: few; j_call: TRBJ1-5; v_call: TRBV29-1; cdr3_aa: CSVSTGTSNQPQHF; cdr3_nt: TGCAGCGTTTCGACAGGGACGAGCAATCAGCCCCAGCATTTT
d_call: TRBD2; clone_size: -; j_call: TRBJ2-5; v_call: TRBV6-2/TRBV6-3; cdr3_aa: CASSRLAGARETQYF; cdr3_nt: TGTGCCAGCAGCCGCTTGGCGGGAGCGCGAGAGACCCAGTACTTC
d_call: -; clone_size: -; j_call: TRBJ2-7; v_call: TRBV20-1; cdr3_aa: CSARDLPPSHEQYF; cdr3_nt: TGCAGTGCTAGAGATCTTCCACCCTCCCACGAGCAGTACTTC
d_call: TRBD2; clone_size: -; j_call: TRBJ2-1; v_call: TRBV12-3/TRBV12-4; cdr3_aa: CASSSRTSSRNEQFF; cdr3_nt: TGTGCCAGCAGTTCCAGGACTAGTAGCAGGAATGAGCAGTTCTTC
d_call: -; clone_size: few; j_call: TRBJ1-1; v_call: TRBV18; cdr3_aa: CASSPDSREAFF; cdr3_nt: TGTGCCAGCTCACCAGACAGCCGGGAAGCTTTCTTT
d_call: -; clone_size: few; j_call: TRBJ1-5; v_call: TRBV3-1; cdr3_aa: CASSQGQGIPRPQHF; cdr3_nt: TGTGCCAGCAGCCAAGGGCAGGGTATCCCGAGGCCCCAGCATTTT
d_call: -; clone_size: many; j_call: TRBJ2-3; v_call: TRBV6-4; cdr3_aa: CASSEETGDTQYF; cdr3_nt: TGTGCCAGCAGTGAAGAGACCGGCGATACGCAGTATTTT
d_call: -; clone_size: many; j_call: TRBJ2-1; v_call: TRBV7-6; cdr3_aa: CATKTRNSYNEQFF; cdr3_nt: TGTGCCACAAAGACGCGGAACTCCTACAATGAGCAGTTCTTC
d_call: TRBD1; clone_size: -; j_call: TRBJ2-2; v_call: TRBV6-1; cdr3_aa: CASVTANRGLTVPGELFF; cdr3_nt: TGTGCCAGCGTAACCGCCAACAGGGGCCTTACGGTGCCCGGGGAGCTGTTTTTT
d_call: -; clone_size: many; j_call: TRBJ2-1; v_call: TRBV6-1; cdr3_aa: CAAGAGYSYNEQFF; cdr3_nt: TGTGCCGCTGGAGCCGGGTACTCCTACAATGAGCAGTTCTTC
d_call: -; clone_size: -; j_call: TRBJ2-7; v_call: TRBV14; cdr3_aa: CASSQVPFGVRGEQYF; cdr3_nt: TGTGCCAGCAGCCAAGTCCCCTTCGGGGTCCGGGGCGAGCAGTACTTC
d_call: -; clone_size: -; j_call: TRBJ2-1; v_call: TRBV5-1; cdr3_aa: CASSAGLNNEQFF; cdr3_nt: TGCGCCAGCAGCGCTGGACTGAACAATGAGCAGTTCTTC
d_call: -; clone_size: many; j_call: TRBJ2-3; v_call: TRBV7-2; cdr3_aa: CASSLIGYTQYF; cdr3_nt: TGTGCCAGCAGCTTAATCGGGTATACGCAGTATTTT
d_call: TRBD2; clone_size: -; j_call: TRBJ2-7; v_call: TRBV6-2/TRBV6-3; cdr3_aa: CASTRLAGGEQYF; cdr3_nt: TGTGCCAGCACAAGACTAGCGGGAGGGGAGCAGTACTTC
d_call: -; clone_size: -; j_call: TRBJ1-2; v_call: TRBV7-8; cdr3_aa: CASSPLGDGYTF; cdr3_nt: TGTGCCAGCAGCCCCCTTGGGGATGGCTACACCTTC
d_call: TRBD2; clone_size: -; j_call: TRBJ2-7; v_call: TRBV20-1; cdr3_aa: CSARAPSGNSYEQYF; cdr3_nt: TGCAGTGCTAGAGCGCCCAGCGGGAATTCCTACGAGCAGTACTTC
d_call: -; clone_size: -; j_call: TRBJ2-1; v_call: TRBV4-3; cdr3_aa: CASSPVGQGSSYNEQFF; cdr3_nt: TGCGCCAGCAGCCCAGTCGGTCAGGGAAGTTCCTACAATGAGCAGTTCTTC
d_call: -; clone_size: -; j_call: TRBJ2-3; v_call: TRBV7-9; cdr3_aa: CASSPRTSSDTQYF; cdr3_nt: TGTGCCAGCAGCCCGCGCACTAGCTCAGATACGCAGTATTTT
d_call: -; clone_size: many; j_call: TRBJ2-2; v_call: TRBV12-3/TRBV12-4; cdr3_aa: CASSQPLGVSTGELFF; cdr3_nt: TGTGCCAGCAGCCAACCACTTGGGGTGAGCACCGGGGAGCTGTTTTTT
d_call: TRBD1; clone_size: few; j_call: TRBJ1-1; v_call: TRBV18; cdr3_aa: CASSLLTGEAFF; cdr3_nt: TGTGCCAGCTCACTCTTGACAGGGGAAGCTTTCTTT
d_call: -; clone_size: many; j_call: TRBJ2-7; v_call: TRBV29-1; cdr3_aa: CSASRNIRSHEQYF; cdr3_nt: TGCAGCGCCAGTCGTAATATTAGGTCCCACGAGCAGTACTTC
d_call: -; clone_size: -; j_call: TRBJ2-7; v_call: TRBV6-2/TRBV6-3; cdr3_aa: CASRPRGFAYEQYF; cdr3_nt: TGTGCCAGCAGACCGAGGGGGTTCGCCTACGAGCAGTACTTC
d_call: -; clone_size: few; j_call: TRBJ2-3; v_call: TRBV10-2; cdr3_aa: CASRWRTDTQYF; cdr3_nt: TGCGCCAGCCGGTGGCGCACAGATACGCAGTATTTT
d_call: -; clone_size: few; j_call: TRBJ2-3; v_call: TRBV20-1; cdr3_aa: CTLRPEKDTQYF; cdr3_nt: TGCACCCTCCGACCGGAGAAAGATACGCAGTATTTT